This TCR beta chain was found in a study of T-cell memory formation after mild COVID-19. Regarding the study as a whole: Pre-infection memory contained some responding clones, which suggested that cross-reactive memory had joined. Among contracting clones, CD4+ were mainly CM/EM and CD8+ enriched in EMRA.

It was 5'RACE with constant-segment primers that produced the TCR alpha and TCR beta cDNA libraries, which carried sample barcodes and UMIs. TCRdb redid the calling of the 5' RACE reads with MiXCR, one entry per CDR3 protein. Found here are hundreds of thousands of distinct CDR3 sequences, roughly 22% of them singletons; the top ten hold under 15%. Concerning this clonotype: No antigen is known for it.

The TCR comes from an adult woman who had mild COVID-19 (a few samples of this study predate the infection). Cell type and time point are not known. The sample taken for sequencing was PBMCs or a T cell subset sorted from them (not recorded which).

The CDR3 DNA sequence: TGTGCCACCTCCGGGACCTCTTACAATGAGCAGTTCTTC. This sequence encodes CATSGTSYNEQFF. The rearrangement links TRBV19 to TRBJ2-1; D might be TRBD1 or TRBD2, each matching 5 bases. The CDR3 has 13 residues. CDR1 and CDR2 from the germline V gene are LNHDA and SQIVND (reference sequence). The ends were cut back, 10 bases at V and 4 bases at J, with 14 bases in the middle. The entire variable domain, with the rest obtained from reference TRBV19 and TRBJ2-1, is as follows: DGGITQSPKYLFRKEGQNVTLSCEQNLNHDAMYWYRQDPGQGLRLIYYSQIVNDFQKGDIAEGYSVSREKKESFPLTVTSAQKNPTAFYLCATSGTSYNEQFFGPGTRLTVL.